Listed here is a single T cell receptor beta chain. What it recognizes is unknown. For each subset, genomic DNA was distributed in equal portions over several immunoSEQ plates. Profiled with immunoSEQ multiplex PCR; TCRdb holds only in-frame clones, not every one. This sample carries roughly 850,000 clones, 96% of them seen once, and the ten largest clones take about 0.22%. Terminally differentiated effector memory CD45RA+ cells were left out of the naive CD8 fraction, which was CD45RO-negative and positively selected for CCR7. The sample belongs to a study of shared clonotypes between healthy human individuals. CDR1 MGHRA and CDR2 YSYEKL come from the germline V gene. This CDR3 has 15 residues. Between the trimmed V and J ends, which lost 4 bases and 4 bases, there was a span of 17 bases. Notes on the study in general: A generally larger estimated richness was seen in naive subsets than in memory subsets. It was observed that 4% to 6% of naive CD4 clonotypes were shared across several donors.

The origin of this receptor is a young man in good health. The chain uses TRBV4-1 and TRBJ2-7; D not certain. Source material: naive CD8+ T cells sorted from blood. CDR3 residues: CASSPYSPGPYEQYF. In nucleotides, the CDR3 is TGCGCCAGCAGCCCCTATAGCCCGGGCCCTTACGAGCAGTACTTC.